This T cell receptor (beta chain) appears in the sequencing data of a study of T cell repertoires in cytomegalovirus infection. At least ten counts were recorded for this clonotype. Trimming stripped 6 bases from V and 1 base from J, with 18 bases between. Germline V gene data show CDR1 as SGHAT and CDR2 as FQNNGV. The CDR3 covers 16 residues. Using its own MiXCR run on the reads, TCRdb lists one record per CDR3 protein. The data contain about 490,000 distinct CDR3 sequences, around 10% of them singletons. This TCR came from a human donor in good health (CMV status not recorded). Some clones in this sample may be carry-over from other donors' samples. Sequencing was done on a sample of PBMCs. The chain combines TRBV11-2 with TRBJ1-1; TRBD1 might be the D (6 bases). CDR3 bases: TGTGCCAGCAGACTCTGGGAGGGGGGGGGGAACACTGAAGCTTTCTTT. As protein: CASRLWEGGGNTEAFF.